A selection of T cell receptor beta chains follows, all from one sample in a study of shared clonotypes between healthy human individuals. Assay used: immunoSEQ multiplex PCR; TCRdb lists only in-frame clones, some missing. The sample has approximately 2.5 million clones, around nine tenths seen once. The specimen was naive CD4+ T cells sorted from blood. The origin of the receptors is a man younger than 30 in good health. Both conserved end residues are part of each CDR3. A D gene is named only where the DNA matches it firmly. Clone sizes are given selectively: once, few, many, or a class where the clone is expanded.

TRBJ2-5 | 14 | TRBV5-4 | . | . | CASSGWGIQETQYF
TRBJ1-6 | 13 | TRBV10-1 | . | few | CASSWGNNSPLHF
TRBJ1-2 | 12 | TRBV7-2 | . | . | CASSLETYGYTF
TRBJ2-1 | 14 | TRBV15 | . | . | CATSRAGERDEQFF
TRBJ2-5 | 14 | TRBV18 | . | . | CASSPPNYQETQYF
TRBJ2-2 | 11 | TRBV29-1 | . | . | CSVGNTGELFF
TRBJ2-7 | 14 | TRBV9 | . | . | CASSQGTSSPEQYF
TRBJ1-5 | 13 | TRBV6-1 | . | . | CASSELHGVPQHF
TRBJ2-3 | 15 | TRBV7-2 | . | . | CASSPRTLGTDTQYF
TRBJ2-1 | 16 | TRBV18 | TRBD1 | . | CASSPPTGGGTNEQFF
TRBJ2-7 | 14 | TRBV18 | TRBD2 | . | CASSAGTSSYEQYF
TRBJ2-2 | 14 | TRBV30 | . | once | CAWSGQGIPGELFF
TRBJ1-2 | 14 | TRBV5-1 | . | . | CASSLEMGDYGYTF
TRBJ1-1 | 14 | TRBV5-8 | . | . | CASSLATRNTEAFF
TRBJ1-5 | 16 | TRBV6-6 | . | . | CASSYRPGTPSYPQHF
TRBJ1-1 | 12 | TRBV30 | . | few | CAWIERNTEAFF
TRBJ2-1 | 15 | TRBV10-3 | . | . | CAISERGGTDNEQFF
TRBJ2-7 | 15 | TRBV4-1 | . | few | CASSQARVGRYEQYF
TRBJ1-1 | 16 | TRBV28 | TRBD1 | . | CASSTFRDRGATEAFF
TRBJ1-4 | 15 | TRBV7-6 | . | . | CASSLQYEGGEKLFF
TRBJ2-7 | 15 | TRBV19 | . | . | CASSTYGHSAYEQYF
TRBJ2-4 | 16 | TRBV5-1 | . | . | CASSLDAGLTKNIQYF
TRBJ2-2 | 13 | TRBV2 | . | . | CASRGGAGGELFF
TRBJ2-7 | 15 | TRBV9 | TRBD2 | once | CASSVGSGISYEQYF
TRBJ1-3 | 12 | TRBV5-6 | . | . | CASSQGGNTIYF
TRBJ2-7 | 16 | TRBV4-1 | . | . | CASSQKGPDPSYEQYF
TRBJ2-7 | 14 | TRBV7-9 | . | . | CASSEQGGLGEQYF
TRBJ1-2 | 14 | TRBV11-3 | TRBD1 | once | CASWRTGGTYGYTF
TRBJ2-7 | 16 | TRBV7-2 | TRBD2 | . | CASSLYLAGLSYEQYF
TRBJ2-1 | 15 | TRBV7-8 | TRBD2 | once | CASSHASGSYNEQFF
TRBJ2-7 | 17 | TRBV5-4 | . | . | CASSPPPTGWAPYEQYF
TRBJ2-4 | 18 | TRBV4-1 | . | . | CASSREGRGPLTKNIQYF
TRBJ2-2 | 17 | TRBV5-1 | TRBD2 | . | CASSFLRPGRDTGELFF
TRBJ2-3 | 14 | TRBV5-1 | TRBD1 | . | CASSFLGGGDTQYF
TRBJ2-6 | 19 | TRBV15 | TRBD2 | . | CATSRYTLAGGSGANVLTF
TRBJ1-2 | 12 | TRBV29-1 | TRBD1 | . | CSVFRQGYGYTF
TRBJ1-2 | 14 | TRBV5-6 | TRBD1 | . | CASSPFGDRERYTF
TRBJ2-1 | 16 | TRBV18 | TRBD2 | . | CASSPGTSGRTDEQFF
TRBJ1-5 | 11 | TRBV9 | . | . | CASWTHQPQHF
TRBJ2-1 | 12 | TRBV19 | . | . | CASKVQGDEQFF
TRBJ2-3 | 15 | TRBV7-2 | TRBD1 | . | CASSRDRGRRDTQYF
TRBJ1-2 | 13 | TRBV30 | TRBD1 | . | CAWSVSGGYGYTF
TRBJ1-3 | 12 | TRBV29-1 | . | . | CSVGEGGNTIYF
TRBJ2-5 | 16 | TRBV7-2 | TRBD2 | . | CASSLRGGNGEETQYF
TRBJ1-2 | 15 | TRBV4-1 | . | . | CASSHEQTLNYGYTF
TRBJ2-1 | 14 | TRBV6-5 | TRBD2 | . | CASTPMSGVDEQFF
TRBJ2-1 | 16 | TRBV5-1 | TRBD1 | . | CASSLSGQGAWDEQFF
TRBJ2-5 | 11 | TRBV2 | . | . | CASGQQETQYF
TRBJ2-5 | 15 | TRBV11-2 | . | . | CASSPIPPLQETQYF
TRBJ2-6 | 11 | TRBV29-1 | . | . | CSVAGANVLTF
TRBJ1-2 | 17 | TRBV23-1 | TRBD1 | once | CASSQTETGKAIYGYTF
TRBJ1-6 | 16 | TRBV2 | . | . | CASRGRGQINNSPLHF
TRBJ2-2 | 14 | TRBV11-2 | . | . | CASSPDRYSGELFF
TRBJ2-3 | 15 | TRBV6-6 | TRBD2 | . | CASSYGAGRLDTQYF
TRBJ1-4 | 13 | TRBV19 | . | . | CASKEGGDEKLFF
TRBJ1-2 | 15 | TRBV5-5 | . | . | CASSLYGGSYYGYTF
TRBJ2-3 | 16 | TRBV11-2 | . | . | CASSLFGGRSTDTQYF
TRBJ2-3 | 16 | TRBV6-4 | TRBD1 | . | CASSPGTGGSSDTQYF
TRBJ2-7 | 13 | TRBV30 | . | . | CAWSVGVSYEQYF
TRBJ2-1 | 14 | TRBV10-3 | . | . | CAISGTPDYGEQFF